The rows below give T cell receptor beta chains drawn from one sample of a study of radiotherapy plus CTLA-4 blockade in lung cancer. Data came from immunoSEQ multiplex PCR; TCRdb stores just in-frame clones and leaves some out. The repertoire holds more than 50,000 clones, with less than 85% as singletons. Specimen: peripheral blood, collected from a patient treated with radiotherapy plus ipilimumab. The source of these receptors is a human donor with non-small cell lung cancer who had a complete response to radiotherapy plus ipilimumab. Both conserved end residues are part of each CDR3. D genes are given only for firm matches. Clone size is shown for a subset of rows, as once, few, many or a class of expanded clone.

J: TRBJ1-2; D: TRBD1; size: -; V: TRBV5-5; CDR3: CASSGGQYYGYTF; DNA: TGTGCCAGCAGCGGGGGACAGTACTATGGCTACACCTTC
J: TRBJ2-5; D: -; size: -; V: TRBV5-4; CDR3: CASSQKQVQETQYF; DNA: TGTGCCAGCAGCCAAAAGCAGGTTCAAGAGACCCAGTACTTC
J: TRBJ1-2; D: TRBD1; size: -; V: TRBV5-1; CDR3: CASSLSEDDRAGYTF; DNA: TGCGCCAGCAGCTTGTCCGAAGATGACAGGGCTGGCTACACCTTC
J: TRBJ2-1; D: TRBD2; size: -; V: TRBV5-1; CDR3: CASNPGLAGFNEQFF; DNA: TGCGCCAGCAACCCGGGACTAGCGGGGTTCAATGAGCAGTTCTTC
J: TRBJ2-6; D: TRBD1; size: few; V: TRBV10-3; CDR3: CAIRGQGPSGANVLTF; DNA: TGTGCCATCAGGGGACAGGGCCCCTCTGGGGCCAACGTCCTGACTTTC
J: TRBJ2-1; D: TRBD2; size: -; V: TRBV5-1; CDR3: CASSLASSGRNWGFF; DNA: TGCGCCAGCAGCTTGGCCTCAAGCGGGAGAAATTGGGGGTTCTTC
J: TRBJ2-1; D: TRBD1; size: -; V: TRBV18; CDR3: CASSPPGLRTGNEQFF; DNA: TGTGCCAGCTCACCACCGGGTCTTAGGACAGGCAATGAGCAGTTCTTC
J: TRBJ2-3; D: TRBD2; size: few; V: TRBV15; CDR3: CATSRGSGKTDTQYF; DNA: TGTGCCACCAGCAGAGGGAGCGGGAAGACAGATACGCAGTATTTT
J: TRBJ2-2; D: -; size: -; V: TRBV5-1; CDR3: CASKSGQRNTGELFF; DNA: TGCGCCAGCAAGTCTGGACAGAGGAACACCGGGGAGCTGTTTTTT
J: TRBJ2-7; D: -; size: -; V: TRBV6-6; CDR3: CASSYDRTRDEQYF; DNA: TGTGCCAGCAGTTATGACAGGACTAGGGACGAGCAGTACTTC
J: TRBJ1-2; D: -; size: -; V: TRBV5-6; CDR3: CASSLADYGYTF; DNA: TGTGCCAGCAGCTTGGCGGACTATGGCTACACCTTC
J: TRBJ1-4; D: -; size: -; V: TRBV5-1; CDR3: CASSWGESNEKLFF; DNA: TGCGCCAGCAGCTGGGGGGAATCTAATGAAAAACTGTTTTTT
J: TRBJ1-4; D: TRBD1; size: -; V: TRBV6-1; CDR3: CASSRDRGYEKLFF; DNA: TGTGCCAGCAGTCGGGACAGGGGGTATGAAAAACTGTTTTTT
J: TRBJ1-5; D: -; size: -; V: TRBV30; CDR3: CAWSVDGGEPQHF; DNA: TGTGCCTGGAGTGTGGACGGGGGTGAGCCCCAGCATTTT
J: TRBJ1-1; D: -; size: -; V: TRBV7-2; CDR3: CASSLQNSRGTEAFF; DNA: TGTGCCAGCAGCTTACAAAATAGTAGGGGCACTGAAGCTTTCTTT
J: TRBJ2-6; D: -; size: -; V: TRBV5-8; CDR3: CASSLLLSSGANVLTF; DNA: TGTGCCAGCAGCTTGTTACTCTCCTCTGGGGCCAACGTCCTGACTTTC
J: TRBJ2-7; D: -; size: -; V: TRBV18; CDR3: CASSPGLQAGYEQYF; DNA: TGTGCCAGCTCACCTGGCTTACAGGCTGGATACGAGCAGTACTTC
J: TRBJ1-2; D: -; size: -; V: TRBV7-9; CDR3: CASSPTSTAYTF; DNA: TGTGCCAGCAGCCCGACCTCGACAGCCTACACCTTC
J: TRBJ1-2; D: TRBD1; size: -; V: TRBV5-1; CDR3: CASSGTGGLSDGYTF; DNA: TGCGCCAGCAGCGGGACAGGTGGGCTATCGGATGGCTACACCTTC
J: TRBJ2-7; D: -; size: -; V: TRBV13; CDR3: CASSYEQNEQYF; DNA: TGTGCCAGCAGCTACGAACAGAACGAGCAGTACTTC
J: TRBJ2-7; D: -; size: many; V: TRBV6-5; CDR3: CASSYSTAHSYEQYF; DNA: TGTGCCAGCAGTTACTCGACAGCCCACTCCTACGAGCAGTACTTC
J: TRBJ1-1; D: -; size: -; V: TRBV11-2; CDR3: CASSLAPSMNTEAFF; DNA: TGTGCCAGCAGCTTAGCCCCTTCTATGAACACTGAAGCTTTCTTT
J: TRBJ2-1; D: TRBD2; size: few; V: TRBV9; CDR3: CASSPSAGGRNEQFF; DNA: TGTGCCAGCAGCCCGAGCGCGGGAGGGAGAAATGAGCAGTTCTTC
J: TRBJ2-3; D: -; size: -; V: TRBV10-1; CDR3: CASSESTRGSLDTQYF; DNA: TGCGCCAGCAGTGAGTCGACTAGAGGGAGCCTTGATACGCAGTATTTT
J: TRBJ1-3; D: -; size: few; V: TRBV7-9; CDR3: CASSFQGDGNTIYF; DNA: TGTGCCAGCAGCTTTCAGGGCGATGGAAACACCATATATTTT
J: TRBJ1-4; D: TRBD1; size: -; V: TRBV7-9; CDR3: CASSPGTGGNEKLFF; DNA: TGTGCCAGCAGCCCCGGGACAGGAGGTAATGAAAAACTGTTTTTT
J: TRBJ2-3; D: -; size: -; V: TRBV27; CDR3: CASSLRSSGVLGSTDTQYF; DNA: TGTGCCAGCAGTTTACGTTCCAGCGGAGTGTTGGGTAGCACAGATACGCAGTATTTT
J: TRBJ2-1; D: TRBD1; size: -; V: TRBV23-1; CDR3: CASNPDRAKFF; DNA: TGCGCCAGCAACCCGGACAGGGCTAAGTTCTTC
J: TRBJ2-7; D: TRBD1; size: -; V: TRBV4-1; CDR3: CASSLDRDRGSEQYF; DNA: TGCGCCAGCAGCCTCGACCGGGACAGGGGAAGCGAGCAGTACTTC
J: TRBJ2-7; D: TRBD1; size: -; V: TRBV6-1; CDR3: CASSPRDRVYEQYF; DNA: TGTGCCAGCAGCCCGAGGGACAGGGTCTACGAGCAGTACTTC
J: TRBJ2-4; D: -; size: -; V: TRBV6-1; CDR3: CASCESTGTKNIQYF; DNA: TGTGCCAGCTGCGAGTCTACCGGGACCAAAAACATTCAGTACTTC
J: TRBJ2-4; D: TRBD2; size: -; V: TRBV19; CDR3: CASSRAGTTVRDIQYF; DNA: TGTGCCAGTAGTCGGGCCGGGACTACGGTCAGAGACATTCAGTACTTC
J: TRBJ2-1; D: TRBD1; size: once; V: TRBV7-2; CDR3: CASSLETGFSNEQFF; DNA: TGTGCCAGCAGCTTAGAGACAGGGTTCTCCAATGAGCAGTTCTTC
J: TRBJ1-1; D: -; size: -; V: TRBV6-1; CDR3: CASTGWGENTEAFF; DNA: TGTGCCAGCACTGGGTGGGGAGAGAACACTGAAGCTTTCTTT
J: TRBJ1-2; D: -; size: -; V: TRBV7-9; CDR3: CASSAGLRGYTF; DNA: TGTGCCAGCAGCGCAGGGTTGAGGGGCTACACCTTC
J: TRBJ2-7; D: TRBD1; size: -; V: TRBV19; CDR3: CASSLLGQGKYEQYF; DNA: TGTGCCAGTAGTCTCCTTGGACAGGGGAAATACGAGCAGTACTTC
J: TRBJ2-3; D: TRBD2; size: -; V: TRBV6-1; CDR3: CASSEGGGARTQYF; DNA: TGTGCCAGCAGTGAAGGGGGAGGGGCGCGTACGCAGTATTTT
J: TRBJ1-3; D: -; size: once; V: TRBV5-1; CDR3: CASSLDGGSGNTIYF; DNA: TGCGCCAGCAGCTTGGACGGGGGCTCTGGAAACACCATATATTTT
J: TRBJ2-7; D: TRBD1; size: -; V: TRBV27; CDR3: CASRGSPYRGQVSYEQYF; DNA: TGTGCCAGCAGGGGGAGTCCATATCGGGGACAGGTTTCCTACGAGCAGTACTTC
J: TRBJ2-3; D: -; size: -; V: TRBV6-5; CDR3: CASRSYGGRTDTQYF; DNA: TGTGCCAGCAGATCTTATGGGGGCAGAACAGATACGCAGTATTTT
J: TRBJ2-3; D: -; size: -; V: TRBV30; CDR3: CAWSTGAGDTDTQYF; DNA: TGTGCCTGGAGCACGGGGGCGGGGGACACAGATACGCAGTATTTT
J: TRBJ1-2; D: TRBD1; size: -; V: TRBV18; CDR3: CASSPLPDRDYGYTF; DNA: TGTGCCAGCTCACCGTTGCCTGACAGGGACTATGGCTACACCTTC
J: TRBJ2-2; D: -; size: -; V: TRBV4-2; CDR3: CASSQVPRNTGELFF; DNA: TGTGCCAGCAGCCAAGTTCCCCGGAACACCGGGGAGCTGTTTTTT
J: TRBJ2-1; D: TRBD2; size: -; V: TRBV5-6; CDR3: CASSFGLADSYNEQFF; DNA: TGTGCCAGCAGCTTTGGGCTAGCGGACTCCTACAATGAGCAGTTCTTC
J: TRBJ2-3; D: TRBD2; size: -; V: TRBV7-9; CDR3: CASSSGLAGGPRGDTQYF; DNA: TGTGCCAGCAGCTCGGGACTAGCGGGGGGGCCGCGAGGAGATACGCAGTATTTT
J: TRBJ1-4; D: -; size: few; V: TRBV28; CDR3: CASSVGGANEKLFF; DNA: TGTGCCAGCAGTGTCGGGGGGGCTAATGAAAAACTGTTTTTT
J: TRBJ2-7; D: TRBD1; size: -; V: TRBV5-1; CDR3: CASRGQGGYEQYF; DNA: TGCGCCAGCAGAGGACAGGGGGGCTACGAGCAGTACTTC
J: TRBJ2-1; D: TRBD2; size: -; V: TRBV5-4; CDR3: CASSRGLAETYNEQFF; DNA: TGTGCCAGCAGCCGCGGACTAGCGGAGACCTACAATGAGCAGTTCTTC
J: TRBJ2-7; D: -; size: -; V: TRBV5-6; CDR3: CASSLGQEQYF; DNA: TGTGCCAGCAGTTTAGGACAGGAGCAGTACTTC